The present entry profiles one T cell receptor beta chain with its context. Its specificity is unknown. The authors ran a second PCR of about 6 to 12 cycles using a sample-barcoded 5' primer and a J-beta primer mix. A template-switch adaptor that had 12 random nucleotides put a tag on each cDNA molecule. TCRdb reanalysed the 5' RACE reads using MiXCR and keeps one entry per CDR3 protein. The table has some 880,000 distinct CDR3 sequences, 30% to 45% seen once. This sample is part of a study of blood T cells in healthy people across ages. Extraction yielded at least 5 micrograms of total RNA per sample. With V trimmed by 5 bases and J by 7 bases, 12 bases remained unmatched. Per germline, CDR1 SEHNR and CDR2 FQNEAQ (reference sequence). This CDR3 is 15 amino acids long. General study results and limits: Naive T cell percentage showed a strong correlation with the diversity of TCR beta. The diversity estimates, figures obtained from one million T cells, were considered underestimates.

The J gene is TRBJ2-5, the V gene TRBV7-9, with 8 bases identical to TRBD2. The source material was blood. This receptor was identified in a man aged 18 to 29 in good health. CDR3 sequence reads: CASSPELAGLRTQYF. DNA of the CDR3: TGTGCCAGCAGCCCCGAGCTAGCGGGCTTGCGGACCCAGTACTTC.